Here is one T cell receptor (beta chain) with its context. Its antigen remains unknown. The sample comes from a study of blood T cells in healthy people across ages. The CDR3 spans 19 residues. Germline V gives CDR1 SGHTA, CDR2 FQGNSA. They isolated at least 6.5 million PBMCs from each sample. PCR was performed a second time for roughly 7 to 11 cycles using a sample-barcoded 5' primer and a J-beta primer mix. MiXCR was run by TCRdb on the 5' RACE reads, yielding one entry per CDR3 protein. The table has 1.5 million to 2 million distinct CDR3 sequences, around 40% seen once; the top ten hold approximately 22%. Study outcomes and limitations: Measured against age, TCR beta diversity per million T cells decreased in a roughly linear manner.

Material: blood. This chain links TRBV7-2 with TRBJ2-7; D possibly corresponds to TRBD1 (6 bases). The DNA end is a closer match to TRBJ2-5, so the J assignment may be wrong. This sequence originates from a human donor in good health. CDR3 DNA: TGTGCCAGCAGCTTAGTTTTTCGGGCAGGGGCGTTCGGGGAGGAGACCCAGTACTTC. This sequence encodes CASSLVFRAGAFGEETQYF.